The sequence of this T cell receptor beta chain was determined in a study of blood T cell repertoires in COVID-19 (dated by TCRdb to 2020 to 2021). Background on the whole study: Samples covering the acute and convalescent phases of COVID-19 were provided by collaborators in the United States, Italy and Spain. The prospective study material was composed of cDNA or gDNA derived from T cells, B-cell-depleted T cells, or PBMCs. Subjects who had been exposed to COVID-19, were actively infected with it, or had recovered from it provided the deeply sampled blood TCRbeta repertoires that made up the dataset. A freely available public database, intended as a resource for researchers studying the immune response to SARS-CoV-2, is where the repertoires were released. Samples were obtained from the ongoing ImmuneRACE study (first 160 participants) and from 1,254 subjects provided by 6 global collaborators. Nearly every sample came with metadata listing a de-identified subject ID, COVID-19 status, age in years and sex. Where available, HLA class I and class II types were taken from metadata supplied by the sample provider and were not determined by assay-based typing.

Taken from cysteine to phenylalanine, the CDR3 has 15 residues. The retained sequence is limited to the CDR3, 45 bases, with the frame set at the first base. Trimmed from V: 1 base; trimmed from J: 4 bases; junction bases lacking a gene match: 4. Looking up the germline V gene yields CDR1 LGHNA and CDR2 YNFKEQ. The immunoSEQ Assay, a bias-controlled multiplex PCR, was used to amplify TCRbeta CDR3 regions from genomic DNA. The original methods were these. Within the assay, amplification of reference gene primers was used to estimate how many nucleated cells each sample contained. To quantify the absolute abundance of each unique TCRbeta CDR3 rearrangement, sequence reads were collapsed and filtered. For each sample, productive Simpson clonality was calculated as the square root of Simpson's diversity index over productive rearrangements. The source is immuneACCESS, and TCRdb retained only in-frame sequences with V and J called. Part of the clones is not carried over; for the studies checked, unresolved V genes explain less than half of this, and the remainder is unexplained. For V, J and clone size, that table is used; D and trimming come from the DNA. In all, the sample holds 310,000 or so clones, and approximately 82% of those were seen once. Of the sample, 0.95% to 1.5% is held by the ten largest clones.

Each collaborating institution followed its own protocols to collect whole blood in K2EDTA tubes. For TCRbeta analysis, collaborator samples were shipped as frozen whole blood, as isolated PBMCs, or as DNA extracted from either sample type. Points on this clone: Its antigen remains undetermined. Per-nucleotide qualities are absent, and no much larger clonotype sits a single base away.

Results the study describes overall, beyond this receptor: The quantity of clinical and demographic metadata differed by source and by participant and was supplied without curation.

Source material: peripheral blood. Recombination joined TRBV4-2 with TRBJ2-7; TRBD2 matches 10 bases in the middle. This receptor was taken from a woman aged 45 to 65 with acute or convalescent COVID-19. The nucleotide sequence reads TGTGCCAGCAGCCAAGCTAGCGGGAGTATGTACGAGCAGTACTTC. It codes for CASSQASGSMYEQYF.